Ten or more counts support the clone carrying this T cell receptor (beta chain). Its antigen remains unknown. TCRdb itself ran the reads through MiXCR, one entry per CDR3 protein. The sample has approximately 910,000 distinct CDR3 sequences; roughly 30% are singletons. The CDR3 consists of 15 residues. With V trimmed by 7 bases and J by 3 bases, 12 bases remained unmatched. The sample is drawn from a study of T cell repertoires in cytomegalovirus infection. Study-wide background: Both a matching HLA type and CMV infection were indicated by public TCR beta signatures. Study-wide findings and caveats: Clonotype analysis showed dominance of the ex vivo response by HLA-C-restricted CMV-specific TCR beta clonotypes. The cumulative frequency of public TCR beta families identified carriers of CMV plus the relevant HLA.

This receptor was taken from a human donor in good health (CMV status not recorded). Some clones in this sample may be carry-over from other donors' samples. This chain uses TRBV12-3 or TRBV12-4 with TRBJ2-7, with TRBD1 identical over 7 bases. The sequencing used cultured CD8+ T cells from PBMCs, collected from culture after CMV antigen stimulation. The CDR3 DNA reads TGTGCCAGCACTCCCCTTCAGGGGGTAAACTACGAGCAGTACGTC. Translated: CASTPLQGVNYEQYV.